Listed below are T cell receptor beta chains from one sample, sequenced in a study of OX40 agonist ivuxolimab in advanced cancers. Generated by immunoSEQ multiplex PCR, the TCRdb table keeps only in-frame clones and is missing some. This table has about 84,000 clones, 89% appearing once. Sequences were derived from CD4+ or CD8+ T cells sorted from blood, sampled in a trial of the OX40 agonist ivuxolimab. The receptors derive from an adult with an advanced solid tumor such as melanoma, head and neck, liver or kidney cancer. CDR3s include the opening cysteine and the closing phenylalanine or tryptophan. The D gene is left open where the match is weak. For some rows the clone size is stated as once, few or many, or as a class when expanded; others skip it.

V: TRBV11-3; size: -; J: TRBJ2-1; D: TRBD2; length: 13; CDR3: CASSVTSGSFQFF; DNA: TGTGCCAGCAGCGTGACTAGCGGGAGTTTCCAGTTCTTC
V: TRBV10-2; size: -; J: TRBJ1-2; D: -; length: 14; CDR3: CASSLIQGLYGYTF; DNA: TGCGCCAGCAGCCTTATACAGGGTTTGTATGGCTACACCTTC
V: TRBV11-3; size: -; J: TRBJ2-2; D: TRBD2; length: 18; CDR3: CASSLYSGSGGRAGELFF; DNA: TGTGCCAGCAGCTTGTACAGCGGGAGCGGGGGTCGGGCCGGGGAGCTGTTTTTT
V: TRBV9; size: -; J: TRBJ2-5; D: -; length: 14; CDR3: CASSGRAGRETQYF; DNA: TGTGCCAGCAGCGGGCGGGCCGGCAGGGAGACCCAGTACTTC
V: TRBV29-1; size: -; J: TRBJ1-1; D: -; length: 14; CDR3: CSVRNNVMNTEAFF; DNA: TGCAGCGTCCGCAATAATGTCATGAACACTGAAGCTTTCTTT
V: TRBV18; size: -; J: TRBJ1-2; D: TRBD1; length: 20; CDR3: CASSPNSGTGATVNYVGYTF; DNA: TGTGCCAGCTCACCAAATTCGGGGACAGGGGCCACCGTGAACTATGTAGGCTACACCTTC
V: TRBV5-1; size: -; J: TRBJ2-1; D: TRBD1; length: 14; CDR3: CASSPGTGKNEQFF; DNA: TGCGCCAGCAGCCCCGGGACAGGGAAGAATGAGCAGTTCTTC
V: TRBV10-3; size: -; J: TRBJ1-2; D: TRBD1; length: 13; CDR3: CAINRQGAYGYTF; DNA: TGTGCCATCAATAGACAGGGGGCGTATGGCTACACCTTC
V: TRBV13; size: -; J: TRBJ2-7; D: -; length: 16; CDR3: CASSLGPGGSSYEQYF; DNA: TGTGCCAGCAGCTTAGGCCCTGGAGGGAGCTCCTACGAGCAGTACTTC
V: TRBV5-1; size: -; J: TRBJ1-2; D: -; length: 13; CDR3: CASSLVGDQGYTF; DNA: TGCGCCAGCAGCTTGGTGGGGGATCAGGGCTACACCTTC
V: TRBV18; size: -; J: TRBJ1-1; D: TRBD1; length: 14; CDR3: CASSRGGTNTEAFF; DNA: TGTGCCAGCTCCAGGGGGGGTACGAACACTGAAGCTTTCTTT
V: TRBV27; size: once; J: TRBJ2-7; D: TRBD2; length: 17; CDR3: CASRPGLAAARNYEQYF; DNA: TGTGCCAGCAGACCCGGACTAGCGGCCGCAAGGAACTACGAGCAGTACTTC
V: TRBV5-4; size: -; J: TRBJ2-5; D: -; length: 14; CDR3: CASSSGGVRETQYF; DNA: TGTGCCAGCAGCTCCGGAGGGGTGCGGGAGACCCAGTACTTC
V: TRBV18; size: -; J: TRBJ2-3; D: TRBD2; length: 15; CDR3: CASSPWAGGTDTQYF; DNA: TGTGCCAGCTCACCTTGGGCGGGGGGCACAGATACGCAGTATTTT
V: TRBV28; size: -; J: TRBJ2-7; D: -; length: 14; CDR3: CASRARGSSYEQYF; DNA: TGTGCCAGCAGAGCCCGGGGGAGCTCCTACGAGCAGTACTTC
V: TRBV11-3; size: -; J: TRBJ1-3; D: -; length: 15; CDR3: CASSLNMGSGNTIYF; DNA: TGTGCCAGCAGCTTAAATATGGGGTCTGGAAACACCATATATTTT
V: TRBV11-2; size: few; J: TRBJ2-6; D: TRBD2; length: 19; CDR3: CASSRQLAGELSGANVLTF; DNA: TGTGCCAGCAGCCGCCAACTAGCGGGGGAGCTCTCTGGGGCCAACGTCCTGACTTTC
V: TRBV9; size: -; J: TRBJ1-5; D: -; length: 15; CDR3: CASSVEAGVNQPQHF; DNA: TGTGCCAGCAGCGTAGAGGCGGGGGTCAATCAGCCCCAGCATTTT
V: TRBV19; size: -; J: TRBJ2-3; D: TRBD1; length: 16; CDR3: CASSRTGVSLTDTQYF; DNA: TGTGCCAGTAGTAGAACAGGGGTTAGCCTCACAGATACGCAGTATTTT
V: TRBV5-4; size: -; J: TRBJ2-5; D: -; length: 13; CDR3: CAEGDWGQETQYF; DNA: TGTGCCGAGGGGGATTGGGGGCAGGAGACCCAGTACTTC
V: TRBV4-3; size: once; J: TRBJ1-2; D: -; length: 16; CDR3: CASSQAAWGPSYGYTF; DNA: TGCGCCAGCAGCCAAGCGGCGTGGGGGCCCAGCTATGGCTACACCTTC
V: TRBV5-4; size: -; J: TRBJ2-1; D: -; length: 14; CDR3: CASRGQSSYNEQFF; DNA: TGTGCCAGCAGAGGTCAGAGCTCCTACAATGAGCAGTTCTTC